The sequence of this T cell receptor beta chain was determined in a study of blood T cell repertoires in COVID-19 (dated by TCRdb to 2019 to 2021). Background for the entire study: The collaborator samples originated in the United States, Italy and Spain and spanned the acute and convalescent phases of COVID-19. Deeply sampled blood TCRbeta repertoires from subjects exposed to, actively infected with, or recovered from COVID-19 were included in the dataset. The repertoires were released in a freely available public database intended as a resource for research on the immune response to SARS-CoV-2. The prospective study material was composed of cDNA or gDNA derived from T cells, B-cell-depleted T cells, or PBMCs. The sample metadata nearly always contained a de-identified subject ID, COVID-19 status, age in years and sex. Where available, HLA class I and class II types were taken from metadata supplied by the sample provider and were not determined by assay-based typing. Samples came from the ongoing ImmuneRACE study (first 160 participants) plus 1,254 subjects from 6 global collaborators.

About this clone itself: Its recognized antigen is unknown. The sample holds no much larger clone one base away, and base qualities are not on file.

One collaborating source in Seattle enrolled patients while the patients were actively infected and followed the patients over time throughout the course of disease. Each collaborating institution followed its own protocols to collect whole blood in K2EDTA tubes. For TCRbeta analysis, collaborators shipped samples as frozen whole blood, isolated PBMCs, or DNA extracted from either of those sample types. Its CDR3 holds 15 amino acids, cysteine through phenylalanine. Only the CDR3 DNA stays, 45 bases, in frame from base 1. The germline V gene provides CDR1 WSHSY and CDR2 SAAADI. Trimming takes 8 bases from V and 0 bases from J, and the germline ends sit 16 bases apart. The paper as a whole reports these results and caveats: Clinical and demographic metadata were provided uncurated, with the amount varying by source and participant.

TCRbeta CDR3 regions were amplified from genomic DNA by means of the immunoSEQ Assay, a bias-controlled multiplex PCR. As for the authors' bioinformatics: Nucleated cell counts per sample were estimated from amplification of reference gene primers within the assay. Sequence reads were collapsed and filtered to measure the absolute abundance of every unique TCRbeta CDR3 rearrangement. For each sample, productive Simpson clonality was calculated by taking the square root of Simpson's diversity index across productive rearrangements. Held by TCRdb, this immuneACCESS table contains in-frame sequences only and omits some clones. Under half of the omission traces to an unresolved V gene where checked; the cause of the rest is unknown. V and J calls and clone size are copied from that table; D and trimming were computed from the DNA. Within this sample are approximately 250,000 clones, with roughly 86% of them counted one time only. Together, the top ten hold 5.5% to 6% of the sample.

The TCR sequence derives from a woman over 75 with COVID-19, enrolled during active disease. The chain was built from TRBV10-2 and TRBJ1-1; TRBD1 is a weak D gene call, 6 bases matching. The sample consisted of peripheral blood. The bases are TGCGCCAGCCACCCGGACAGACCTATGAACACTGAAGCTTTCTTT. Translated, this is CASHPDRPMNTEAFF.